The source of this T cell receptor beta chain is a study of T cell responses to AZD1222 COVID-19 vaccine. With V trimmed by 5 bases and J by 0 bases, 3 bases remained unmatched. The CDR3 contains 15 residues. CDR1 and CDR2 from the germline V gene are SEHNR and FQNEAQ (reference sequence). Clones were sequenced by immunoSEQ multiplex PCR, and TCRdb holds only the in-frame ones, with some missing. The table lists about 150,000 clones, approximately 89% of them singletons. This clone was seen a handful of times. The sample consisted of peripheral blood, taken on day 0 of AZD1222 vaccination. The receptor was derived from an adult in good health. V and J are TRBV7-9 and TRBJ2-1; 8 positions match TRBD1. The CDR3 DNA sequence: TGTGCCAGCAGCACCACAGGGGGCTCCTACAATGAGCAGTTCTTC. Translation gives CASSTTGGSYNEQFF.